The table lists the clone carrying this T cell receptor (beta chain) with many counts. Its target is not known. The sample originates from a study of neurological immune-mediated disorders. The cDNA came from 5'RACE with 10-nucleotide random UMIs. TCRdb passed the 5' RACE reads through MiXCR, listing each CDR3 protein once. The repertoire consists of some 30,000 distinct CDR3 sequences, with 15% occurring once and the leading ten covering roughly 27%. With 2 bases removed from V and 2 bases from J, the gap between germline ends came to 6 bases. CDR1 MNHNY and CDR2 SVGAGI come from the germline V gene (reference sequence). This CDR3 is 13 amino acids long. Study-wide results and caveats: Subjects shared no identical expanded-clone CDR3 amino acid sequences, suggesting private TCR-beta repertoires in all groups. Falling below healthy controls, multiple sclerosis showed the least TCR clonal expansion, while HTLV-1-associated myelopathy showed the most.

The TCR comes from a man aged 65 to 85 in good health. The genes are TRBV6-6 and TRBJ2-5; D is unclear. Material: PBMCs. This CDR3 reads CASSYGQQETQYF. The DNA of the CDR3 is TGTGCCAGCAGTTACGGGCAGCAAGAGACCCAGTACTTC.